Listed below are T cell receptor beta chains from one sample, sequenced in a study of CD8 T cells in ankylosing spondylitis. TCRdb independently ran MiXCR on the 5' RACE reads; one entry per CDR3 protein. The sample has a few hundred thousand distinct CDR3 sequences, roughly a sixth seen once. The sample consisted of blood, either unsorted or a sorted T cell fraction (not recorded which). The origin of the receptors is a male donor with ankylosing spondylitis. Both conserved end residues are part of each CDR3.

j_call v_call cdr3_aa
TRBJ1-2 TRBV3-1 CASSQDGGRGSAGYTF
TRBJ2-1 TRBV7-9 CASSQLRSGGFNEQFF
TRBJ2-2 TRBV5-6 CASSLAGTVVEAGELFF
TRBJ2-1 TRBV24-1 CATSGQGYEQFF
TRBJ1-3 TRBV11-2 CASSPQGILSGNTIYF
TRBJ2-1 TRBV5-1 CASSLGDRSYNEQFF
TRBJ1-1 TRBV6-6 CASSTGLTEAFF
TRBJ2-1 TRBV4-2 CASSQEHGGRRNEQFF
TRBJ2-7 TRBV12-3/TRBV12-4 CASSTRERDEQYF
TRBJ2-3 TRBV6-1 CASQDSASTDTQYF
TRBJ1-2 TRBV11-2 CASSSLRGSIARYGYTF
TRBJ2-7 TRBV5-1 CASSPDSLGEQYF
TRBJ2-1 TRBV27 CASTQTRGDNEQFF
TRBJ1-2 TRBV5-1 CASSLDGTGKGYTF
TRBJ2-5 TRBV3-1 CASSQDLMGQGVRETQYF
TRBJ2-1 TRBV5-1 CASSDGTSGTNEQFF
TRBJ1-1 TRBV5-1 CASSLDGQFYTEAFF
TRBJ2-2 TRBV7-2 CASSSPSGGAQELFF
TRBJ2-4 TRBV5-1 CASSLIGTDLNIQYF
TRBJ1-1 TRBV3-1 CASSQRRRGLGEAFF
TRBJ1-1 TRBV6-4 CASSDRENTEAFF
TRBJ2-1 TRBV5-5 CASSLELQTYNEQFF
TRBJ2-1 TRBV10-3 CAISPGGTSGDNWDEQFF
TRBJ2-7 TRBV4-1 CASSQERSGRAYEQYF
TRBJ2-7 TRBV5-1 CASSLERQGYHF
TRBJ2-1 TRBV10-3 CAIRAAGQGYNEQFF
TRBJ2-1 TRBV20-1 CSASVLGSGRPPEQFF
TRBJ1-5 TRBV19 CASSIMGHYSNQPQHF
TRBJ2-1 TRBV6-6 CASRGDYNEQFF
TRBJ1-1 TRBV5-1 CASSLDGGRQEAFF
TRBJ2-7 TRBV7-2 CASSLGQGATYEQYF
TRBJ2-3 TRBV6-1 CASRPGHRRDRDTDTQYF
TRBJ2-3 TRBV5-6 CASSLGSWEGTDTQYF
TRBJ1-6 TRBV6-6 CASSQQTLHF
TRBJ2-1 TRBV18 CASSPRIAGVSYNEQFF
TRBJ1-1 TRBV7-8 CANSSWAAGADKDAFF
TRBJ1-5 TRBV19 CASSLARGSNQPQHF
TRBJ2-7 TRBV5-1 CASRPNSPGPGEQYF
TRBJ1-2 TRBV12-3/TRBV12-4 CASSLPGGSGGYTF
TRBJ2-2 TRBV24-1 CATSDLRGGTGELFF
TRBJ2-5 TRBV2 CASMGHQRQETQYF
TRBJ2-3 TRBV3-1 CASSPLRLRFTDTQYF
TRBJ2-5 TRBV29-1 CSVRSRGRGGGETQYF
TRBJ2-7 TRBV6-1 CASIVKPGQGYEQYF